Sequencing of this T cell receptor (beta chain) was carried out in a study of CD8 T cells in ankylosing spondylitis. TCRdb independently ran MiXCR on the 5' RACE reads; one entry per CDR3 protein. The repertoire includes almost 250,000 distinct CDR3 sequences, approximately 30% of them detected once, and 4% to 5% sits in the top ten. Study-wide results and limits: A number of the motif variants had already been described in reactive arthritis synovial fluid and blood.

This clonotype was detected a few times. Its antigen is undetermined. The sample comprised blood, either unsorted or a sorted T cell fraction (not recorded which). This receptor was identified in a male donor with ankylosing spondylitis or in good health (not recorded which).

The CDR3 DNA sequence: TGCAGTGCTAGAGATCCGGGTTATTCGTCAGAGACCCAGTACTTC. Its translation is CSARDPGYSSETQYF. The chain has TRBV20-1 and TRBJ2-5, with D hard to call. This CDR3 spans 15 amino acids. Per germline, CDR1 DFQATT and CDR2 SNEGSKA (reference sequence). Trimming stripped 0 bases from V and 4 bases from J, with 15 bases between.